A selection of T cell receptor beta chains follows, all from one sample in a study of Graves' ophthalmopathy and Graves' hyperthyroidism. MiXCR, run by TCRdb on the multiplex PCR reads, gives a single entry per CDR3 protein. The table has about 25,000 distinct CDR3 sequences, approximately 48% seen once; the top ten hold roughly 6.5%. The source material was peripheral blood. All receptors derive from an adult woman with stable Graves' hyperthyroidism. The CDR3 runs from the conserved cysteine through the conserved F or W. D genes are given only for firm matches. Clone size is stated in some rows and not others, as once, few, many or a class when expanded.

j_call: TRBJ2-2; v_call: TRBV9; clone_size: -; d_call: TRBD2; cdr3_aa: CASSGGVAGLTRELFF; cdr3_nt: TGTGCCAGCAGCGGGGGGGTAGCGGGGCTTACGAGGGAGCTGTTTTTT
j_call: TRBJ2-1; v_call: TRBV19; clone_size: -; d_call: -; cdr3_aa: CASSIGDGGNEQFF; cdr3_nt: TGTGCCAGTAGTATAGGGGACGGGGGCAATGAGCAGTTCTTC
j_call: TRBJ2-6; v_call: TRBV24-1; clone_size: once; d_call: TRBD1; cdr3_aa: CATSDPGTGADNVLTF; cdr3_nt: TGTGCCACCAGTGACCCTGGGACAGGGGCGGACAACGTCCTGACTTTC
j_call: TRBJ2-7; v_call: TRBV27; clone_size: many; d_call: TRBD1; cdr3_aa: CASSFRGQLSSYEQYF; cdr3_nt: TGTGCCAGCAGTTTTAGGGGACAGTTGAGCTCCTACGAGCAGTACTTC
j_call: TRBJ2-7; v_call: TRBV20-1; clone_size: many; d_call: -; cdr3_aa: CSAPDRPYEQYF; cdr3_nt: TGCAGTGCTCCTGACAGACCCTACGAGCAGTACTTC
j_call: TRBJ1-1; v_call: TRBV3-1; clone_size: -; d_call: -; cdr3_aa: CASSQTFGAEAFF; cdr3_nt: TGTGCCAGCAGCCAAACATTCGGCGCTGAAGCTTTCTTT
j_call: TRBJ1-6; v_call: TRBV6-1; clone_size: -; d_call: -; cdr3_aa: CASSKDPSGFRSYSSPLHF; cdr3_nt: TGTGCCAGCAGTAAAGACCCCTCAGGGTTTCGCTCCTATAGTTCACCCCTCCACTTT
j_call: TRBJ2-1; v_call: TRBV6-9; clone_size: -; d_call: TRBD2; cdr3_aa: CASGAGARENEQLF; cdr3_nt: TGTGCCAGCGGAGCGGGAGCCCGGGAGAATGAGCAGCTCTTC
j_call: TRBJ2-7; v_call: TRBV20-1; clone_size: once; d_call: TRBD2; cdr3_aa: CSARRASGGSYEQYF; cdr3_nt: TGCAGTGCTAGACGAGCTAGCGGGGGGAGCTACGAGCAGTACTTC
j_call: TRBJ2-5; v_call: TRBV5-1; clone_size: -; d_call: TRBD1; cdr3_aa: CASSLEGAEETQYF; cdr3_nt: TGCGCCAGCAGCTTGGAGGGGGCAGAAGAGACCCAGTACTTC
j_call: TRBJ1-2; v_call: TRBV19; clone_size: -; d_call: TRBD1; cdr3_aa: CASKSGQGHGYTF; cdr3_nt: TGTGCCAGTAAATCGGGACAGGGTCATGGCTACACCTTC
j_call: TRBJ1-4; v_call: TRBV19; clone_size: few; d_call: -; cdr3_aa: CASSNLGEGWEKLFF; cdr3_nt: TGTGCCAGTAGTAATCTCGGAGAGGGCTGGGAAAAACTGTTTTTT
j_call: TRBJ2-7; v_call: TRBV20-1; clone_size: -; d_call: TRBD2; cdr3_aa: CSAPGIGRGANEQYF; cdr3_nt: TGCAGTGCGCCCGGAATAGGGAGGGGAGCTAACGAGCAGTACTTC
j_call: TRBJ1-1; v_call: TRBV6-6; clone_size: many; d_call: -; cdr3_aa: CASRPQANTEAFF; cdr3_nt: TGTGCCAGCAGACCCCAGGCGAACACTGAAGCTTTCTTT
j_call: TRBJ1-6; v_call: TRBV3-1; clone_size: many; d_call: TRBD1; cdr3_aa: CASRRQGDNSPLHF; cdr3_nt: TGTGCCAGCAGACGTCAGGGGGATAATTCACCCCTCCACTTT
j_call: TRBJ1-3; v_call: TRBV28; clone_size: many; d_call: TRBD1; cdr3_aa: CASSPGGERPGNTIYF; cdr3_nt: TGTGCCAGCAGTCCAGGGGGGGAGAGGCCTGGAAACACCATATATTTT
j_call: TRBJ1-5; v_call: TRBV6-1; clone_size: -; d_call: -; cdr3_aa: CASSGGGTSNQPQHF; cdr3_nt: TGTGCCAGCAGTGGAGGGGGGACTAGCAATCAGCCCCAGCATTTT
j_call: TRBJ1-6; v_call: TRBV7-2; clone_size: -; d_call: -; cdr3_aa: CASSPLAGKGTYNSPLHF; cdr3_nt: TGTGCCAGCAGCCCCTTAGCGGGCAAGGGCACCTATAATTCACCCCTCCACTTT